These 3 T cell receptor beta chains originate from one sample sequenced in a study of cytomegalovirus exposure and HLA in healthy donors. Method: immunoSEQ multiplex PCR; TCRdb's copy keeps in-frame clones and lacks some. The sample shows more than 250,000 clones, about nine tenths of them seen only once. The material sequenced was PBMCs. These receptor sequences come from a woman aged 25 to 39 in good health and CMV-seropositive.

The rearrangement joins TRBV7-3 to TRBJ2-3; tentative D call: TRBD1 (6 bases). Deletions cut 5 bases from V and 4 bases from J, with 10 bases between. This CDR3 contains 13 residues. The germline CDR1 and CDR2 sequences are SGHTA and FQGTGA. CDR3 loop: CASSVQGSDTQYF. CDR3 bases: TGTGCCAGCAGCGTACAGGGTTCAGATACGCAGTATTTT.

The chain is built from TRBV6-1 and TRBJ1-3; a possible D gene is TRBD1 (5 bases). V was cut by 3 bases and J by 1 base, with 10 bases left in between. CDR1 and CDR2 (germline): MNHNS, SASEGT. CDR3 length: 15 residues. CDR3 in DNA: TGTGCCAGCAGTGACCCGAGGGGTTCTGGAAACACCATATATTTT. Its protein is CASSDPRGSGNTIYF.

This clone occurred a few times. The genes are TRBV6-5 and TRBJ2-2; D is possibly TRBD2 (6 bases). V was clipped by 1 base and J by 7 bases, with 16 bases between them. This CDR3 spans 16 amino acids. In germline, CDR1 is MNHEY, CDR2 SVGAGI. CDR3 loop: CASSYLGQGGGGELFF. The CDR3 nucleotides read TGTGCCAGCAGTTACTTAGGGCAGGGAGGAGGCGGGGAGCTGTTTTTT.